This T cell receptor (beta chain) emerged from a study of T cell responses to AZD1222 COVID-19 vaccine. Overall study context: Analyses pooled second doses at about 4 or about 12 weeks.

Concerning this clone itself: As yet, its antigen is unknown.

Method: immunoSEQ multiplex PCR; TCRdb's copy keeps in-frame clones and lacks some. Of approximately 50,000 clones listed, approximately 88% are singletons. This CDR3 is 14 amino acids long. Germline CDR1 is MRHNA and CDR2 is SNTAGT. The V end was cut by 0 bases, the J end by 6 bases, with 9 bases between. The study's findings and limits: Just five to seven people given AZD1222 tested seropositive at baseline. Spike-wide vaccine-associated CD4 TCRs dominated at 160-218 and 743-854.

This sequence originates from an adult in good health. Sequences were derived from peripheral blood, sampled on day 0 of AZD1222 vaccination. The chain combines TRBV6-4 with TRBJ2-1; TRBD2 might be the D (5 bases). The CDR3 nucleotides are TGTGCCAGCAGTGACTCGCCTAGCTTCAATGAGCAGTTCTTC. Its protein is CASSDSPSFNEQFF.